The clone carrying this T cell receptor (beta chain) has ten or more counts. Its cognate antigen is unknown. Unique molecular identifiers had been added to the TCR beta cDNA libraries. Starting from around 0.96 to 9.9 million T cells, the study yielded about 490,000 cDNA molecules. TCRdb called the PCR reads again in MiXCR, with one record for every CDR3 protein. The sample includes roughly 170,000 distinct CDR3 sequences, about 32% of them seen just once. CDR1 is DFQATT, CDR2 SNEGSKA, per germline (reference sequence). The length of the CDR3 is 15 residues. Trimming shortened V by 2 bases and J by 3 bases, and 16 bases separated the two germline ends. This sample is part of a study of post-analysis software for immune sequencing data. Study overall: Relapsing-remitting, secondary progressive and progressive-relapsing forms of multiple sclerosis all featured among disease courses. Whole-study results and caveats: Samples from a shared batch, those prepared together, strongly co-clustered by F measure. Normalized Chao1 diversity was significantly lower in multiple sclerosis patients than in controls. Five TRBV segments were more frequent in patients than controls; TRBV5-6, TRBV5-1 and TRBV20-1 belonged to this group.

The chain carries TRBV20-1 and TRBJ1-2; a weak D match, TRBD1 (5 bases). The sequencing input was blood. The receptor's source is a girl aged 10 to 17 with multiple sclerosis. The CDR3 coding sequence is TGCAGTGCTAGACCGACGCGGGGGTTTGACTATGGCTACACCTTC. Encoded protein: CSARPTRGFDYGYTF.